This is a list of T cell receptor beta chains from one sample in a study of molecular identifiers for immune sequencing clone quantification. TCRdb passed the PCR reads through MiXCR, listing each CDR3 protein once. The sample contains about 510,000 distinct CDR3 sequences, under 30% of which appear only once. Sequenced sample: naive CD8+ T cells from blood, with Jurkat cell RNA spiked in. All receptors derive from a human donor in good health. Some libraries in this study had Jurkat cell RNA spiked in. Each CDR3 is given with its conserved first and last residue. A D gene is named only where the DNA matches it firmly. For some rows the clone size is stated as once, few or many, or as a class when expanded; others skip it.

D gene,V gene,clone size,J gene,CDR3 protein,CDR3 DNA
NA,TRBV27,many,TRBJ2-7,CASSSLVPLQGQYF,TGTGCCAGCAGTTCCCTCGTCCCACTACAGGGGCAGTACTTC
TRBD1,TRBV18,NA,TRBJ2-5,CASPPIGGQEETQYF,TGTGCCAGCCCACCAATAGGGGGACAGGAAGAGACCCAGTACTTC
TRBD1,TRBV5-1,many,TRBJ2-7,CASSEDREFSYEQYF,TGCGCCAGCAGCGAGGACAGGGAATTCTCCTACGAGCAGTACTTC
TRBD1,TRBV12-3/TRBV12-4,NA,TRBJ1-2,CASSGQVFYGYTF,TGTGCCAGCAGCGGACAGGTCTTCTATGGCTACACCTTC
NA,TRBV19,NA,TRBJ2-7,CASSAGAELEQYF,TGTGCCAGTAGTGCGGGTGCGGAACTCGAGCAGTACTTC
NA,TRBV5-5,NA,TRBJ2-5,CASPLGGFLQETQYF,TGTGCCAGCCCTCTTGGGGGTTTTCTCCAAGAGACCCAGTACTTC
TRBD2,TRBV6-6,NA,TRBJ2-5,CASMEYSGVQETQYF,TGTGCCAGCATGGAGTATAGCGGGGTCCAAGAGACCCAGTACTTC
NA,TRBV20-1,NA,TRBJ2-7,CSARDVSTAIYEQYF,TGCAGTGCTAGAGATGTTTCGACGGCGATCTACGAGCAGTACTTC
NA,TRBV2,many,TRBJ2-7,CASSEASAGTYEQYF,TGTGCCAGCAGTGAAGCTTCGGCCGGTACCTACGAGCAGTACTTC
TRBD2,TRBV3-1,few,TRBJ2-5,CASSQVRGESEETQYF,TGTGCCAGCAGCCAGGTCCGGGGGGAAAGCGAGGAGACCCAGTACTTC
TRBD2,TRBV4-1,NA,TRBJ2-1,CASSQGTSGFRDEQFF,TGCGCCAGCAGCCAAGGGACTAGCGGGTTTCGGGATGAGCAGTTCTTC
TRBD1,TRBV9,few,TRBJ2-3,CASSDGTGSSYTDTQYF,TGTGCCAGCAGCGACGGGACAGGGAGCTCTTACACAGATACGCAGTATTTT
NA,TRBV20-1,many,TRBJ1-5,CSAKPPTGWPQHF,TGCAGTGCCAAGCCCCCGACAGGATGGCCCCAGCATTTT
TRBD1,TRBV7-2,many,TRBJ2-3,CASSATGVDTQYF,TGTGCCAGCAGCGCGACAGGGGTAGATACGCAGTATTTT
NA,TRBV19,NA,TRBJ1-5,CASSIGRKGHVWDQPQHF,TGTGCCAGTAGTATAGGGCGAAAGGGGCATGTATGGGATCAGCCCCAGCATTTT
NA,TRBV5-1,few,TRBJ2-5,CASASLGGAETQYF,TGCGCCAGCGCGAGTCTAGGAGGGGCCGAGACCCAGTACTTC
NA,TRBV28,NA,TRBJ1-5,CASAPRGIQPQHF,TGTGCCAGCGCCCCTCGGGGGATTCAGCCCCAGCATTTT
NA,TRBV29-1,few,TRBJ2-1,CSVETPPGFF,TGCAGCGTTGAAACCCCCCCTGGGTTCTTC
TRBD2,TRBV24-1,few,TRBJ2-3,CATSGPGLAGSTDTQYF,TGTGCCACCAGTGGCCCGGGACTAGCGGGATCCACAGATACGCAGTATTTT
NA,TRBV15,NA,TRBJ2-3,CATSRDWGATANTGTQYF,TGTGCCACCAGCAGAGATTGGGGCGCTACAGCCAACACAGGTACGCAGTATTTT
NA,TRBV30,few,TRBJ1-4,CAWTASTNEKLFF,TGTGCCTGGACTGCGTCTACTAATGAAAAACTGTTTTTT
NA,TRBV5-6,many,TRBJ2-3,CASSPSSDPVPTDTQYF,TGTGCCAGCAGCCCCTCGTCTGATCCAGTCCCCACAGATACGCAGTATTTT
NA,TRBV6-2/TRBV6-3,many,TRBJ2-5,CASTGAYQETQYF,TGTGCCAGCACCGGGGCCTACCAAGAGACCCAGTACTTC
NA,TRBV29-1,many,TRBJ2-7,CSVEEGPRGLYEQYF,TGCAGCGTTGAAGAGGGACCAAGGGGACTCTACGAGCAGTACTTC
NA,TRBV7-3,NA,TRBJ2-3,CASSLGRGLTDTQYF,TGTGCCAGCAGCTTAGGCAGGGGACTCACAGATACGCAGTATTTT
TRBD1,TRBV7-6,NA,TRBJ2-7,CASSPETGSSEQYF,TGTGCCAGCAGCCCAGAGACAGGGTCGAGCGAGCAGTACTTC
NA,TRBV30,once,TRBJ2-3,CTSDRIGDTQYF,TGTACCAGTGACAGGATTGGAGATACGCAGTATTTT
NA,TRBV4-3,few,TRBJ1-1,CASSQASAGVEAFF,TGCGCCAGCAGCCAAGCCTCAGCAGGGGTTGAAGCTTTCTTT
NA,TRBV30,few,TRBJ2-7,CAWSPVLQAYEQYF,TGTGCCTGGAGTCCTGTCTTGCAAGCCTACGAGCAGTACTTC
NA,TRBV27,few,TRBJ1-4,CASSLKSATNEKLFF,TGTGCCAGCAGTTTAAAGAGTGCAACTAATGAAAAACTGTTTTTT
TRBD1,TRBV5-1,NA,TRBJ2-7,CTSSQGQGGSYEQYF,TGCACCAGCAGCCAAGGACAGGGGGGCTCCTACGAGCAGTACTTC
TRBD2,TRBV5-4,many,TRBJ2-7,CASKTAGDYYEQYF,TGTGCCAGCAAGACAGCGGGAGACTACTACGAGCAGTACTTC
NA,TRBV13,few,TRBJ2-7,CASSAGRNSYEQYF,TGTGCCAGCAGCGCGGGACGGAACTCCTACGAGCAGTACTTC
NA,TRBV6-5,NA,TRBJ1-3,CASSYGQTSGNTIYF,TGTGCCAGCAGTTACGGGCAGACCTCTGGAAACACCATATATTTT
TRBD2,TRBV7-9,many,TRBJ2-7,CASSSLAGSSYEQYF,TGTGCCAGCAGCTCCCTAGCGGGGAGCTCCTACGAGCAGTACTTC
NA,TRBV12-3/TRBV12-4,NA,TRBJ2-1,CASSSTDYNEQFF,TGTGCCAGCAGTTCGACAGACTACAATGAGCAGTTCTTC
NA,TRBV7-9,NA,TRBJ2-1,CASSPTGRDNEQFF,TGTGCCAGCAGCCCGACAGGGAGGGACAATGAGCAGTTCTTC
TRBD2,TRBV9,few,TRBJ2-3,CASNPSVAGGDTQYF,TGTGCCAGCAACCCCTCGGTAGCGGGAGGCGATACGCAGTATTTT
NA,TRBV9,many,TRBJ1-1,CASSVVLNTEAFF,TGTGCCAGCAGCGTAGTTCTGAACACTGAAGCTTTCTTT
NA,TRBV29-1,many,TRBJ1-3,CSVRQGNTIYF,TGCAGCGTTCGACAGGGAAACACCATATATTTT
NA,TRBV6-2/TRBV6-3,few,TRBJ2-7,CASTPFTSVHEQYF,TGTGCCAGCACTCCGTTTACGTCGGTCCACGAGCAGTACTTC
NA,TRBV29-1,NA,TRBJ2-1,CSVDEGGLSGNEQFF,TGCAGCGTTGACGAGGGCGGACTGTCTGGCAATGAGCAGTTCTTC
NA,TRBV6-2/TRBV6-3,NA,TRBJ1-2,CASKGGRALDYGYTF,TGTGCCAGCAAGGGAGGACGGGCACTCGACTATGGCTACACCTTC
NA,TRBV27,few,TRBJ1-3,CASSLIPVSGNTIYF,TGTGCCAGCAGTTTAATCCCGGTTTCTGGAAACACCATATATTTT
TRBD1,TRBV20-1,many,TRBJ2-7,CSARNFRDSTYEQYF,TGCAGTGCTAGGAACTTTCGGGACAGTACCTACGAGCAGTACTTC